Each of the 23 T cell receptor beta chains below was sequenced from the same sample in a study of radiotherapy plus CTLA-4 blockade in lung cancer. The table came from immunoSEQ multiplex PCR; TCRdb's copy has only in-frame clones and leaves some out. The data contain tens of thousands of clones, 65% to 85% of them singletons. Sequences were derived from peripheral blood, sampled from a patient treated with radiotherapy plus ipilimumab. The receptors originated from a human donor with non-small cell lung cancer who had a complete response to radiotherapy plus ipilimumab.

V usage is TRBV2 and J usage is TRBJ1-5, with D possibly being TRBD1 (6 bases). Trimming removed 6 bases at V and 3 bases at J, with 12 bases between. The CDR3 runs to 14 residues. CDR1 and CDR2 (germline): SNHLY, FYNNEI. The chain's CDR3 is CASSRQANNQPQHF. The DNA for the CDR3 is TGTGCCAGCAGCCGACAGGCCAACAATCAGCCCCAGCATTTT.

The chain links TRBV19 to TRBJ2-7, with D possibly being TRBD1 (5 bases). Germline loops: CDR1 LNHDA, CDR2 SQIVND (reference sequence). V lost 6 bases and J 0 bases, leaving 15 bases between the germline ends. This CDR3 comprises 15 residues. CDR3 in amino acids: CASSPGWESSYEQYF. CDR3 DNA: TGTGCCAGTAGCCCAGGGTGGGAAAGCTCCTACGAGCAGTACTTC.

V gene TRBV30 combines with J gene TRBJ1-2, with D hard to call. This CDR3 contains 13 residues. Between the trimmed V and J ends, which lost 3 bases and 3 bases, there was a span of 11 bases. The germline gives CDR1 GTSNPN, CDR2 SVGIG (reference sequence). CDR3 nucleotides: TGTGCCTGGAGACCCGGGTCGGACTATGGCTACACCTTC. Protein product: CAWRPGSDYGYTF.

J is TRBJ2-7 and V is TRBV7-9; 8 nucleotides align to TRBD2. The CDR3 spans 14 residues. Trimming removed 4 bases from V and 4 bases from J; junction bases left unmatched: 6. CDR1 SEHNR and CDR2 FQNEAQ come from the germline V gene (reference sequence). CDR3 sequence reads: CASSSGGSKYEQYF. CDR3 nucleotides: TGTGCCAGCAGCTCGGGGGGGAGCAAATACGAGCAGTACTTC.

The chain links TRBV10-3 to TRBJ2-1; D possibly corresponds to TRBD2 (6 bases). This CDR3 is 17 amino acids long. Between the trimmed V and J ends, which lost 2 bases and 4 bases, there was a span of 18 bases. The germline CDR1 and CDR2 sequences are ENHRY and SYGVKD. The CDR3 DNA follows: TGTGCCATCAGTGAGAGGGCTAGCGCCGGAATTTACAATGAGCAGTTCTTC. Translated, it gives CAISERASAGIYNEQFF.

The CDR3 DNA reads as TGTGCCAGCAGCTCAGACAGGGGCCACGAGCAGTACTTC. Translating gives CASSSDRGHEQYF. J is TRBJ2-7 and V is TRBV7-9; TRBD1 aligns across 8 bases. Trimming removed 4 bases from V and 5 bases from J; junction bases left unmatched: 4. CDR1 is SEHNR and CDR2 is FQNEAQ in the germline V gene (reference sequence). The CDR3 spans 13 residues.

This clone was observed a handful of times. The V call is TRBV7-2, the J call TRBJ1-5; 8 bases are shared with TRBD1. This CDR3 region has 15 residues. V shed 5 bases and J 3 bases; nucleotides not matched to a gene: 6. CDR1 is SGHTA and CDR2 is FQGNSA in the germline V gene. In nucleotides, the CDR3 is TGTGCCAGCAGCCGTAGGACAGGGCACAATCAGCCCCAGCATTTT. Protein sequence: CASSRRTGHNQPQHF.

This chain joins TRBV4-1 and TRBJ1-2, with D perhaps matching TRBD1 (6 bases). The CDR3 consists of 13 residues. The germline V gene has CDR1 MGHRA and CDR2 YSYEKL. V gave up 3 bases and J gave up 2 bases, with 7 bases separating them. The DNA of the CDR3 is TGCGCCAGCAGCCAGGGGACAAACTATGGCTACACCTTC. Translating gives CASSQGTNYGYTF.

The DNA of the CDR3 is TGTGCCAGCAGCAATTCGGGGAGTAGAACAGATACGCAGTATTTT. Residues: CASSNSGSRTDTQYF. This sequence joins TRBV21-1 and TRBJ2-3; the table's TRBD2 call for D was not verified on the DNA. TRBV21-1 is recorded as a pseudogene. The CDR3 runs 15 residues.

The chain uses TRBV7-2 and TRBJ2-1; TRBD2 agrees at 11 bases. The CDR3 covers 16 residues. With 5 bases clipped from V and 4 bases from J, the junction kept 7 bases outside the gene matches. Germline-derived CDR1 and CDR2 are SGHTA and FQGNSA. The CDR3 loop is CASSTLAGGPYNEQFF. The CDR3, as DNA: TGTGCCAGCAGCACCCTAGCGGGAGGACCTTACAATGAGCAGTTCTTC.

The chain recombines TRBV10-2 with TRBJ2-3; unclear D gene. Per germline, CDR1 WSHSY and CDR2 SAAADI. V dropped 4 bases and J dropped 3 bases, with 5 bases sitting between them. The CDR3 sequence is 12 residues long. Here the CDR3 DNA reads TGCGCCAGCAGTGGTTCGACAGATACGCAGTATTTT. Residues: CASSGSTDTQYF.

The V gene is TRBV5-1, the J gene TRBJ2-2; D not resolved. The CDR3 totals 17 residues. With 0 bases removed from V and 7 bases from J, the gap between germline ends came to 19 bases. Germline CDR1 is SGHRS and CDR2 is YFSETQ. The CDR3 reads CASSLGRERARGGELFF. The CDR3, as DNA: TGCGCCAGCAGCTTGGGACGCGAGAGAGCGCGAGGCGGGGAGCTGTTTTTT.

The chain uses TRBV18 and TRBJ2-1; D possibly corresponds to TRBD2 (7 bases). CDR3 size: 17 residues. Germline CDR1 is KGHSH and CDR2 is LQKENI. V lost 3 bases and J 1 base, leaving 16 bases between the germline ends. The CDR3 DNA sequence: TGTGCCAGCTCACCCTTCGAAGGGGGGGGGTCCTACAATGAGCAGTTCTTC. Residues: CASSPFEGGGSYNEQFF.

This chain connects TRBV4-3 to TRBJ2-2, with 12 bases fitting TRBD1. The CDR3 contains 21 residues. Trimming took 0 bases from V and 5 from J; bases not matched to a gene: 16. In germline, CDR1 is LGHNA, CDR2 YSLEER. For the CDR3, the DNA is TGCGCCAGCAGCCAAGACCGGGACAGGGGGCGCATGGTCGCGGGTACCGGGGAGCTGTTTTTT. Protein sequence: CASSQDRDRGRMVAGTGELFF.

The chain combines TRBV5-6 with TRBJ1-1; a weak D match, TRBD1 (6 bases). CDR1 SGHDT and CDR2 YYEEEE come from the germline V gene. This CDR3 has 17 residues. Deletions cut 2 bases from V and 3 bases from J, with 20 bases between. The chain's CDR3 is CASSLRGALVWDTEAFF. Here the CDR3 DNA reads TGTGCCAGCAGCTTACGGGGGGCGCTTGTTTGGGACACTGAAGCTTTCTTT.

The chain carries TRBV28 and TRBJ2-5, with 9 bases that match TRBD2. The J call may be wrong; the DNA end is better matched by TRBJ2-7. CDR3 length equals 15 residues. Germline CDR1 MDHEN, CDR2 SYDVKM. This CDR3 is CASSPPTSGAYEQYF. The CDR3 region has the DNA TGTGCCAGCAGCCCACCGACTAGCGGCGCCTACGAGCAGTACTTC.

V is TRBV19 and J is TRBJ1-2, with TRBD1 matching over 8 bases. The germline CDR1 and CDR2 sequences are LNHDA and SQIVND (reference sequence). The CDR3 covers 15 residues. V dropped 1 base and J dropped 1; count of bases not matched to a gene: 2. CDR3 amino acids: CASSIGQGINYGYTF. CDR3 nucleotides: TGTGCCAGTAGTATAGGACAGGGGATTAACTATGGCTACACCTTC.

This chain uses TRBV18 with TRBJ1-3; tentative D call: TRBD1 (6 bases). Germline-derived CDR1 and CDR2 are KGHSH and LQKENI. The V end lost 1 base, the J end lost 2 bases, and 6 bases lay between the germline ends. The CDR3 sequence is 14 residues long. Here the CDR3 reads CASSPQGAGNTIYF. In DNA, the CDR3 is TGTGCCAGCTCACCACAGGGGGCTGGAAACACCATATATTTT.

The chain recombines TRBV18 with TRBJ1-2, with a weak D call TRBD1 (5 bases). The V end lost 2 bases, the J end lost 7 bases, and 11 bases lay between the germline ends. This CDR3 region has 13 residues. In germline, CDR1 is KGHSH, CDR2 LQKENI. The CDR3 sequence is CASSPALGPGYTF. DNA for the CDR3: TGTGCCAGCTCACCAGCCTTGGGGCCTGGCTACACCTTC. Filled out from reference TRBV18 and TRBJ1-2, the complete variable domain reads NAGVMQNPRHLVRRRGQEARLRCSPMKGHSHVYWYRQLPEEGLKFMVYLQKENIIDESGMPKERFSAEFPKEGPSILRIQQVVRGDSAAYFCASSPALGPGYTFGSGTRLTVV.

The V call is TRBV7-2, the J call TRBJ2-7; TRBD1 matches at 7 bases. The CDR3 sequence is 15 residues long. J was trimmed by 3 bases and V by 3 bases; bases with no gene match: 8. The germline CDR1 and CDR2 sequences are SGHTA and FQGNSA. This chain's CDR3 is CASSFSTGDVYEQYF. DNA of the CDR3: TGTGCCAGCAGCTTTTCTACAGGGGACGTCTACGAGCAGTACTTC.

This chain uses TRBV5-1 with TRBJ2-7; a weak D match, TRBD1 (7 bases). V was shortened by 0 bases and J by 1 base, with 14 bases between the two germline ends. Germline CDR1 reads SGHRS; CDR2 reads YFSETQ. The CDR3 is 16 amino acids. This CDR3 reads CASSLAAGTASYEQYF. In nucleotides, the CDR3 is TGCGCCAGCAGCTTGGCCGCGGGGACAGCATCCTACGAGCAGTACTTC.

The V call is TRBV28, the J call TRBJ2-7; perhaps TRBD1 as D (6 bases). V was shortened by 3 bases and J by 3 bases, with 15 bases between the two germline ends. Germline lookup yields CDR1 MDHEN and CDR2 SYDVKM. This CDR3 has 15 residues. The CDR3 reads CASSFPGHGDYEQYF. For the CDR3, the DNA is TGTGCCAGCAGTTTTCCGGGACACGGGGACTACGAGCAGTACTTC.

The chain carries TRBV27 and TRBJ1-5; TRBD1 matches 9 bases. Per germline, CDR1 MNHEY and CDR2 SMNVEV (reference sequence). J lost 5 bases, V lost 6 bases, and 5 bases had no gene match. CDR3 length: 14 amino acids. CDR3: CASRQTGGHQPQHF. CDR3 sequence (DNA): TGTGCCAGCAGACAAACAGGGGGCCATCAGCCCCAGCATTTT.